A selection of T cell receptor beta chains follows, all from one sample in a study of cytomegalovirus exposure and HLA in healthy donors. Repertoires were generated with immunoSEQ multiplex PCR, while TCRdb's copy carries only in-frame clones and drops some. Among roughly 150,000 clones listed, 65% to 90% were seen once. The sequenced material came from PBMCs. These receptors were collected from a male donor in good health and CMV-seronegative. The CDR3 runs from the conserved cysteine through the conserved F or W. D genes are given only for firm matches. Only some rows state a clone size, as once, few, many or a class for expanded clones.

abundance: once
j_gene: TRBJ2-2
v_gene: TRBV18
d_gene: -
CDR3nt: TGTGCCAGCTCACAGGGGCTGAACACCGGGGAGCTGTTTTTT
CDR3aa: CASSQGLNTGELFF

abundance: once
j_gene: TRBJ2-1
v_gene: TRBV7-2
d_gene: TRBD2
CDR3nt: TGTGCCAGCAGCCCTCTTCGGGGGGCCTACAATGAGCAGTTCTTC
CDR3aa: CASSPLRGAYNEQFF

abundance: -
j_gene: TRBJ2-3
v_gene: TRBV7-7
d_gene: -
CDR3nt: TGTGCCAGCAGCTTAGTGGAACGAGGGGATACGCAGTATTTT
CDR3aa: CASSLVERGDTQYF

abundance: -
j_gene: TRBJ1-2
v_gene: TRBV7-2
d_gene: TRBD1
CDR3nt: TGTGCCAGCAGCTTAGGGACAGGGGGCCATGGCTACACCTTC
CDR3aa: CASSLGTGGHGYTF

abundance: -
j_gene: TRBJ2-7
v_gene: TRBV6-6
d_gene: TRBD1
CDR3nt: TGTGCCAGCAGGGGGCGGGACAGGGCCTACGAGCAGTACTTC
CDR3aa: CASRGRDRAYEQYF

abundance: -
j_gene: TRBJ1-6
v_gene: TRBV5-6
d_gene: -
CDR3nt: TGTGCCAGCAGCTTGTTTAGTACCCAAATTCCCGGCGGAGCGTTCCACTTT
CDR3aa: CASSLFSTQIPGGAFHF

abundance: -
j_gene: TRBJ2-5
v_gene: TRBV27
d_gene: TRBD1
CDR3nt: TGTGCCAGCAGCTCGACAGGGCGGAGGGAGACCCAGTACTTC
CDR3aa: CASSSTGRRETQYF

abundance: once
j_gene: TRBJ1-5
v_gene: TRBV6-5
d_gene: -
CDR3nt: TGTGCCAGCAGTTACTCGAGGACAGCGGGGAATCAGCCCCAGCATTTT
CDR3aa: CASSYSRTAGNQPQHF

abundance: once
j_gene: TRBJ2-2
v_gene: TRBV5-4
d_gene: TRBD1
CDR3nt: TGTGCCAGCAGCCCAGGACAGGGCCCGAACACCGGGGAGCTGTTTTTT
CDR3aa: CASSPGQGPNTGELFF

abundance: once
j_gene: TRBJ2-1
v_gene: TRBV10-1
d_gene: TRBD1
CDR3nt: TGCGCCAGCAGGCCGGGACAGGGGTCAGATGAGCAGTTCTTC
CDR3aa: CASRPGQGSDEQFF

abundance: -
j_gene: TRBJ1-5
v_gene: TRBV6-1
d_gene: -
CDR3nt: TGTGCCAGCAGTGAATCAACTACCACAAATCAGCCCCAGCATTTT
CDR3aa: CASSESTTTNQPQHF

abundance: -
j_gene: TRBJ2-7
v_gene: TRBV7-9
d_gene: -
CDR3nt: TGTGCCAGCAGCTTGGAGACCTACGAGCAGTACTTC
CDR3aa: CASSLETYEQYF

abundance: -
j_gene: TRBJ2-7
v_gene: TRBV18
d_gene: -
CDR3nt: TGTGCCAGCTCACGGCCGGCCGGGGAGCAGTACTTC
CDR3aa: CASSRPAGEQYF

abundance: -
j_gene: TRBJ2-7
v_gene: TRBV11-2
d_gene: -
CDR3nt: TGTGCCAGCAGCTTAGTTTTTGGGAAAGGGGCCTACGAGCAGTACTTC
CDR3aa: CASSLVFGKGAYEQYF

abundance: -
j_gene: TRBJ2-7
v_gene: TRBV5-1
d_gene: -
CDR3nt: TGCGCCAGCAGCTTGGAGGGGCCCTCCTACGAGCAGTACTTC
CDR3aa: CASSLEGPSYEQYF

abundance: -
j_gene: TRBJ2-6
v_gene: TRBV4-1
d_gene: -
CDR3nt: TGCGCCAGCACCCCTGCCGTTAGCTCTGGGGCCAACGTCCTGACTTTC
CDR3aa: CASTPAVSSGANVLTF

abundance: -
j_gene: TRBJ1-4
v_gene: TRBV14
d_gene: -
CDR3nt: TGTGCCAGCAGCCAAGATCCAGGCAGACCCGAAAAACTGTTTTTT
CDR3aa: CASSQDPGRPEKLFF

abundance: -
j_gene: TRBJ2-7
v_gene: TRBV6-1
d_gene: -
CDR3nt: TGTGCCAGCAGTGAAGCACGGGTCGTCTACGAGCAGTACTTC
CDR3aa: CASSEARVVYEQYF

abundance: -
j_gene: TRBJ2-5
v_gene: TRBV5-4
d_gene: TRBD2
CDR3nt: TGTGCCAGCAGCTTGGGGGGGCTTGGACTAGCGGGGGTTGGTGAGACCCAGTACTTC
CDR3aa: CASSLGGLGLAGVGETQYF

abundance: -
j_gene: TRBJ2-3
v_gene: TRBV6-6
d_gene: TRBD2
CDR3nt: TGTGCCAGCAGCTATTCTAGCGGGGTCACAGATACGCAGTATTTT
CDR3aa: CASSYSSGVTDTQYF

abundance: -
j_gene: TRBJ1-5
v_gene: TRBV19
d_gene: -
CDR3nt: TGTGCCAGTAGTATCAGGCAGCCAACCCAGCCCCAGCATTTT
CDR3aa: CASSIRQPTQPQHF

abundance: -
j_gene: TRBJ2-7
v_gene: TRBV7-2
d_gene: -
CDR3nt: TGTGCCAGCAGCGGGGGTACAGGGTCCACCTACGAGCAGTACTTC
CDR3aa: CASSGGTGSTYEQYF

abundance: few
j_gene: TRBJ2-7
v_gene: TRBV11-2
d_gene: -
CDR3nt: TGTGCCAGCAGCTTAGATTGGAAGGCGGACTTCGCCTACGAGCAGTACTTC
CDR3aa: CASSLDWKADFAYEQYF

abundance: -
j_gene: TRBJ2-3
v_gene: TRBV7-9
d_gene: TRBD1
CDR3nt: TGTGCCAGCAGGTGGGGACAGGACACAGATACGCAGTATTTT
CDR3aa: CASRWGQDTDTQYF

abundance: -
j_gene: TRBJ2-2
v_gene: TRBV10-1
d_gene: -
CDR3nt: TGCGCCAGCAGTGAGAAAGTCGGGGGGCGTGCCGGGGAGCTGTTTTTT
CDR3aa: CASSEKVGGRAGELFF

abundance: -
j_gene: TRBJ2-3
v_gene: TRBV25-1
d_gene: TRBD2
CDR3nt: TGTGCCAGCCAACTAGCGGGGGGGCATACGCAGTATTTT
CDR3aa: CASQLAGGHTQYF

abundance: -
j_gene: TRBJ1-1
v_gene: TRBV4-1
d_gene: -
CDR3nt: TGCGCCAGCAGCCAGACGGACAGGAACACTGAAGCTTTCTTT
CDR3aa: CASSQTDRNTEAFF

abundance: once
j_gene: TRBJ1-4
v_gene: TRBV13
d_gene: -
CDR3nt: TGTGCCAGCAGCTTAGGGACAGTGTATGAAAAACTGTTTTTT
CDR3aa: CASSLGTVYEKLFF

abundance: few
j_gene: TRBJ1-2
v_gene: TRBV27
d_gene: -
CDR3nt: TGTGCCAGCAGTTTATCAGGGGCTTGGTATGGCTACACCTTC
CDR3aa: CASSLSGAWYGYTF

abundance: -
j_gene: TRBJ2-2
v_gene: TRBV14
d_gene: -
CDR3nt: TGTGCCAGCAGCCAACTCTTGGGTCGGGCCGGGGAGCTGTTTTTT
CDR3aa: CASSQLLGRAGELFF